This TCR beta chain comes out of a study of regulatory T cells in long-lasting Graves disease. Arm-PCR with iRepertoire HTBI primers amplified the CDR3 regions for these TCR beta libraries. MiXCR was run by TCRdb on the multiplex PCR reads, yielding one entry per CDR3 protein. The sample holds about 470,000 distinct CDR3 sequences; around 20% are singletons and the top ten take 7% to 10%. Time point: persistent/refractory GD, antithyroid drugs over 5 years with positive TRAb. Following extraction of RNA from PBMCs, that RNA was used to make the TCR library. The germline V and J ends were trimmed by 5 bases and 5 bases, with 12 bases remaining between them. The CDR3 has 14 amino acids. The germline CDR1 and CDR2 sequences are KGHDR and SFDVKD.

The source material was peripheral blood mononuclear cells (PBMCs), sampled when the disease was refractory, from a patient treated with antithyroid drugs. This sequence joins TRBV24-1 and TRBJ2-1; no definite D call. The sequence derives from a female donor with Graves disease. The DNA of the CDR3 is TGTGCCACCAGTGGACTTTCGGCGGACAATGAGCAGTTCTTC. This encodes CATSGLSADNEQFF.